This T cell receptor beta chain was profiled in a study of cytomegalovirus exposure and HLA in healthy donors. Primers: 60 Vbeta forward and 13 Jbeta reverse. Method: immunoSEQ multiplex PCR; TCRdb's copy keeps in-frame clones and lacks some. The table includes approximately 100,000 clones, 65% to 75% detected once. Healthy people donating bone marrow made up the donors. General observations from the study: The study listed approximately 170 cytomegalovirus-associated TCR beta chains. Donors belonging to an Asian-associated ancestry cluster reportedly showed fewer N-insertions in productive TCRs than the roughly 670-donor mean, according to what a later analysis found. Researchers reported in a later analysis that a missense DCLRE1C variant was tied to TCR beta V- and J-gene trimming.

V dropped 7 bases and J dropped 8; count of bases not matched to a gene: 10. The germline V gene has CDR1 MNHNS and CDR2 SASEGT. This CDR3 spans 13 amino acids. With respect to this clone: The antigen is unknown.

V is TRBV6-1 and J is TRBJ1-1, with TRBD1 identical over 7 bases. Sequences were obtained from PBMCs. The sequence derives from a female donor in good health and CMV-seronegative. In DNA form, the CDR3 reads TGTGCCAGCATGTCCCAGGGGGTTTGGGAAGCTTTCTTT. Amino acids: CASMSQGVWEAFF.